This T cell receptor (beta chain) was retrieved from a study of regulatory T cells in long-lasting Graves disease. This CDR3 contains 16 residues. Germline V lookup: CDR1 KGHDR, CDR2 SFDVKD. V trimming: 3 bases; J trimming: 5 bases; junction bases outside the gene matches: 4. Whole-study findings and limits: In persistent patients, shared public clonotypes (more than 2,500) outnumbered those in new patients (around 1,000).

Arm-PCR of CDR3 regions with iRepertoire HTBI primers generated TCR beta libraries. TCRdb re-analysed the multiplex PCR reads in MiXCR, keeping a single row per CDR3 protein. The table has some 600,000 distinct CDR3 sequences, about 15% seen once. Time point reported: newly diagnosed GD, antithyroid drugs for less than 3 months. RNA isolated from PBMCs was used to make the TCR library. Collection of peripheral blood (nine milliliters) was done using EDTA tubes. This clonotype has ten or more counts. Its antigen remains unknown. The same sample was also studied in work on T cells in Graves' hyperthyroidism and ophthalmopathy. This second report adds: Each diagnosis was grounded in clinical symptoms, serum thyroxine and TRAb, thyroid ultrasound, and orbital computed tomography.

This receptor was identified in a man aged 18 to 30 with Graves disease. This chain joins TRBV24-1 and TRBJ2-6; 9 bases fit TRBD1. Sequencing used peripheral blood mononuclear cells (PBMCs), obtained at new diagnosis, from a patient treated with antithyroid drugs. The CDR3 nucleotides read TGTGCCACCAGTGATAAGGGACAGGGTAGGGCCAACGTCCTGACTTTC. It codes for CATSDKGQGRANVLTF.